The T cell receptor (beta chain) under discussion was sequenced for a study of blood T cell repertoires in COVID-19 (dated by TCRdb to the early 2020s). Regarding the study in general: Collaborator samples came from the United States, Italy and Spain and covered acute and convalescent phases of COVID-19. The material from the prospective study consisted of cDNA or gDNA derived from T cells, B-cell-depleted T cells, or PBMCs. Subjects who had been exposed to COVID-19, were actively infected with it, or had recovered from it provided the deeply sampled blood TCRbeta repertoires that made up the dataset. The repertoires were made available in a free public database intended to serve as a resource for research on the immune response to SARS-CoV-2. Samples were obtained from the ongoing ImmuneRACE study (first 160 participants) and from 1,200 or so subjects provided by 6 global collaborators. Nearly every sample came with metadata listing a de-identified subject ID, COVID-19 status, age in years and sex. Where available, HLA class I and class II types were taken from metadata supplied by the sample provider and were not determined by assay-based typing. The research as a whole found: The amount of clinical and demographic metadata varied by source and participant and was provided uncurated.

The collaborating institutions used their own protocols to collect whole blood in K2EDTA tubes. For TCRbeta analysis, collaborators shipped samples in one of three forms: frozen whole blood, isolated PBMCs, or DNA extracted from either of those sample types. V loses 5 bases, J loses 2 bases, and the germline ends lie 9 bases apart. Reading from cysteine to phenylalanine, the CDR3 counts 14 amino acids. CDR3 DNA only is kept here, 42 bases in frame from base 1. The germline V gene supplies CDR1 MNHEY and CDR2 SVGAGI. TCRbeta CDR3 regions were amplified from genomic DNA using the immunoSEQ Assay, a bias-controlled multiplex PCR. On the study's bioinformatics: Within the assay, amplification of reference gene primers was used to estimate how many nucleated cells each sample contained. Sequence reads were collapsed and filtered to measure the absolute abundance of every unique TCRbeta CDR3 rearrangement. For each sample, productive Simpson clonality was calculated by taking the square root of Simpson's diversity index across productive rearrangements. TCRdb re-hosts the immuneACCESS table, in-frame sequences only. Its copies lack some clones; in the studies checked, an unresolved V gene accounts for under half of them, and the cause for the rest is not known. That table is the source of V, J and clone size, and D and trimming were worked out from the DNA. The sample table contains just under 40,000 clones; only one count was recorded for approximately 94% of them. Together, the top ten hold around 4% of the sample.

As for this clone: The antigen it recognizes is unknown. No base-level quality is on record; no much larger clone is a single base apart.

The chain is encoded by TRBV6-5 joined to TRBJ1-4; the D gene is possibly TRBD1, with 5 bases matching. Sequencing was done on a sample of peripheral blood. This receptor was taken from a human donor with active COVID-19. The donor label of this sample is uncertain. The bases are TGTGCCAGCAGTACAGGTTTCACTAATGAAAAACTGTTTTTT. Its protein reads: CASSTGFTNEKLFF.